Given below is one TCR beta chain in context. Its matching antigen is unknown. From the reads, TCRdb called clonotypes with MiXCR, one entry per CDR3 protein. The sample records fewer than 900,000 distinct CDR3 sequences, about 27% being singletons. This sample stems from a study of T cell repertoires in cytomegalovirus infection. The wider study: Newly reported HLA-C-restricted and thoroughly characterized HLA-B-restricted CMV epitopes were employed. Public TCR beta signatures provided an indication of both CMV infection and a matching HLA type.

Germline CDR1 MNHEY, CDR2 SMNVEV (reference sequence). Trimming pared 2 bases from V and 7 bases from J, leaving 6 bases between. The CDR3 sequence is 13 residues long. Whole-study findings and limits: Carriers of CMV plus the relevant HLA were identified by cumulative public TCR beta family frequency. There were HLA-C-restricted CMV-specific TCR beta clonotypes dominating the ex vivo response.

This specimen consisted of cultured CD8+ T cells from PBMCs, obtained from culture after CMV antigen stimulation. This receptor was obtained from a human donor in good health (CMV status not recorded). Some clones in this sample may be carry-over from other donors' samples. This chain links TRBV27 with TRBJ1-6; no definite D call. The CDR3 loop is CASSLQLNSPLHF. Here the CDR3 DNA reads TGTGCCAGCAGTTTACAGCTAAATTCACCCCTCCACTTT.